This T cell receptor (beta chain) appears in the sequencing data of a study of patients and donors after allogeneic stem cell transplantation (TCRdb year 2020). This clonotype was found a few times. Its specific antigen is unknown. Base qualities are not provided; no much larger clone lies one nucleotide away. Library preparation employed RT-PCR. This sample was sequenced with a NextSeq 550. The public sequencing data were trimmed at Q25 with fastp and processed into clonotypes with MiXCR by TCRdb, which kept only in-frame beta chains. Rows are combined by CDR3 protein, so each entry shows the most common genes and DNA. The sample table lists 160,000 or so distinct CDR3 sequences, more than 20% of them with a count of one. The ten largest make up 20% to 30% of the sample. Sequences SEHNR (CDR1) and FQNEAQ (CDR2) are obtained from the germline V gene (reference sequence). The CDR3 measures 13 amino acids from cysteine to phenylalanine. CDR3 DNA only is kept here, 39 bases in frame from base 1. Trimming removed 5 bases from V and 5 bases from J; the gene matches leave 5 bases unexplained.

The sequence is built from TRBV7-9 and TRBJ1-2, and 7 bases in between align with TRBD1. This clonotype originated in a human donor who was either an allogeneic HSCT recipient or a stem cell or donor lymphocyte infusion donor (not recorded which). It is not recorded whose cells these are; they may come from a transplant donor. Sample: blood, either unsorted or a sorted T cell fraction (not recorded which). The CDR3: CASSAQGFYGYTF. The base sequence is TGTGCCAGCAGCGCACAGGGGTTTTATGGCTACACCTTC.